This T cell receptor (beta chain) was obtained from a study of T cell changes during pregnancy in multiple sclerosis. Using immunoSEQ multiplex PCR, the repertoire was profiled, and TCRdb retains in-frame clones only, with some absent. The profile shows some 37,000 clones, 80% to 95% of them singletons. The CDR3 has 15 residues. Trimming at V came to 2 bases and at J to 3 bases, leaving 2 bases not matched to a gene. CDR1 and CDR2 (germline): MNHEY, SMNVEV (reference sequence). Input material: PBMCs (not recorded whether the cells were cultured). The receptor was derived from a female donor with multiple sclerosis, enrolled in a pregnancy study. The rearrangement joins TRBV27 to TRBJ1-4, with 8 bases identical to TRBD1. This CDR3 reads CASSLGQGSNEKLFF. As DNA, the CDR3 is TGTGCCAGCAGTTTAGGACAGGGCTCTAATGAAAAACTGTTTTTT. The full variable domain, in which reference TRBV27 and TRBJ1-4 provide the parts outside the CDR3, is EAQVTQNPRYLITVTGKKLTVTCSQNMNHEYMSWYRQDPGLGLRQIYYSMNVEVTDKGDVPEGYKVSRKEKRNFPLILESPSPNQTSLYFCASSLGQGSNEKLFFGSGTQLSVL.